The 11 T cell receptor beta chains listed next were all sequenced from one sample in a study of graft-versus-host responses after intestinal transplantation. These receptors lack a known antigen. Here immunoSEQ multiplex PCR was the method, and the copy in TCRdb shows in-frame clones only, minus some. The sample records around 100,000 clones, approximately 84% being singletons. This material consisted of unstimulated CD4+ T cells sorted from spleen or lymph node cells, taken before intestinal transplant. The receptors were sampled from a human donor who received an intestinal transplant.

The chain carries TRBV5-5 and TRBJ2-7; weak D call: TRBD2 (6 bases). V gave up 4 bases and J gave up 3 bases, with 17 bases separating them. The CDR3 is 15 residues long. Germline V gene data show CDR1 as SGHKS and CDR2 as YYEKEE (reference sequence). The CDR3 DNA follows: TGTGCCAGCAGCCTCACGCGGGGACTCTTCTACGAGCAGTACTTC. This sequence encodes CASSLTRGLFYEQYF.

The chain combines TRBV9 with TRBJ1-3; weak D call: TRBD1 (5 bases). The germline V gene has CDR1 SGDLS and CDR2 YYNGEE. Trimming pared 0 bases from V and 0 bases from J, leaving 13 bases between. This CDR3 is built from 17 residues. For the CDR3, the DNA is TGTGCCAGCAGCGTAGCCGGGACGGCAAACTCTGGAAACACCATATATTTT. This gives the protein CASSVAGTANSGNTIYF. Variable domain in full (rest from reference TRBV9 and TRBJ1-3): DSGVTQTPKHLITATGQRVTLRCSPRSGDLSVYWYQQSLDQGLQFLIQYYNGEERAKGNILERFSAQQFPDLHSELNLSSLELGDSALYFCASSVAGTANSGNTIYFGEGSWLTVV.

This chain joins TRBV4-1 and TRBJ2-3; 9 bases align to TRBD2. The CDR3 has 16 amino acids. Germline-derived CDR1 and CDR2 are MGHRA and YSYEKL. V lost 4 bases to trimming and J lost 4 bases; unmatched junction nucleotides: 9. CDR3 sequence: CASSRTAAGGPDTQYF. CDR3 coding DNA: TGCGCCAGCAGCCGCACGGCGGCGGGGGGGCCAGATACGCAGTATTTT.

The V and J genes are TRBV20-1 and TRBJ1-2; D is unresolved. V lost 4 bases, J lost 7 bases, and 10 bases lay in between. The CDR3 extends over 11 amino acids. Germline CDR1 is DFQATT and CDR2 is SNEGSKA (reference sequence). The DNA for the CDR3 is TGCAGTGCTAAGTACAGCGGTGGCTACACCTTC. It encodes CSAKYSGGYTF.

The genes are TRBV15 and TRBJ1-5; TRBD1 aligns across 9 bases. The V segment lost 5 bases and the J segment 7 bases; nucleotides outside the gene matches: 15. The CDR3 runs 17 residues. Germline V lookup: CDR1 LNHNV, CDR2 YYDKDF (reference sequence). Written as DNA, the CDR3 is TGTGCCACCAGCCAGCGCTCCTCCGGACAGGGGTTCCAGCCCCAGCATTTT. Translating it yields CATSQRSSGQGFQPQHF.

The V call is TRBV5-1, the J call TRBJ2-7; TRBD2 matches 12 bases. V shed 4 bases and J 3 bases; nucleotides not matched to a gene: 11. The CDR3 extends over 17 amino acids. Germline CDR1 reads SGHRS; CDR2 reads YFSETQ. As DNA, the CDR3 is TGCGCCAGCAGCCAAATGACTAGCGGGGGACCTCACTACGAGCAGTACTTC. Translated, it gives CASSQMTSGGPHYEQYF.

The J gene is TRBJ1-2, the V gene TRBV29-1; D remains unclear. V shed 4 bases and J shed 8 bases, with 11 bases lying between them. Looked up from germline, CDR1 is SQVTM and CDR2 is ANQGSEA. The CDR3 totals 11 residues. CDR3 sequence (DNA): TGCAGCGTTGTGGAGGGAAGAGGCTACACCTTC. Translating gives CSVVEGRGYTF.

This clone appeared a single time. The chain has TRBV19 and TRBJ2-3; TRBD1 might be the D (5 bases). Germline lookup yields CDR1 LNHDA and CDR2 SQIVND (reference sequence). The CDR3 is made up of 13 amino acids. V dropped 3 bases and J dropped 5 bases, with 9 bases sitting between them. The CDR3 spells CASSMSQGDTQYF. The CDR3 DNA is TGTGCCAGTAGTATGTCCCAGGGAGATACGCAGTATTTT.

The rearrangement uses TRBV5-6 and TRBJ2-5, with a possible D match to TRBD1 (5 bases). V was pared by 5 bases and J by 5 bases, with 19 bases between. The CDR3 extends over 15 amino acids. Germline V gene sequence: CDR1 SGHDT, CDR2 YYEEEE. The CDR3 bases are TGTGCCAGCAGTTTACTACAGGTTGCAGGGGAGACCCAGTACTTC. It is translated as CASSLLQVAGETQYF.

This clone showed up just a few times. V gene TRBV30 combines with J gene TRBJ2-4; TRBD2 agrees at 8 bases. Losses at the gene ends were 1 base for V and 3 bases for J; bases not matched to a gene: 5. The CDR3 contains 15 residues. Germline V lookup: CDR1 GTSNPN, CDR2 SVGIG (reference sequence). The CDR3 sequence is CAWSAGGAVKNIQYF. CDR3 DNA: TGTGCCTGGAGTGCGGGGGGGGCCGTCAAAAACATTCAGTACTTC.

The chain is built from TRBV7-2 and TRBJ1-2, with D perhaps matching TRBD1 (6 bases). This CDR3 has 14 amino acids. Germline V gene data show CDR1 as SGHTA and CDR2 as FQGNSA. Trimming shortened V by 5 bases and J by 5 bases, and 15 bases separated the two germline ends. The CDR3 sequence is CASSRRGGEYGYTF. In DNA, the CDR3 is TGTGCCAGCAGCCGCCGAGGGGGAGAGTATGGCTACACCTTC.